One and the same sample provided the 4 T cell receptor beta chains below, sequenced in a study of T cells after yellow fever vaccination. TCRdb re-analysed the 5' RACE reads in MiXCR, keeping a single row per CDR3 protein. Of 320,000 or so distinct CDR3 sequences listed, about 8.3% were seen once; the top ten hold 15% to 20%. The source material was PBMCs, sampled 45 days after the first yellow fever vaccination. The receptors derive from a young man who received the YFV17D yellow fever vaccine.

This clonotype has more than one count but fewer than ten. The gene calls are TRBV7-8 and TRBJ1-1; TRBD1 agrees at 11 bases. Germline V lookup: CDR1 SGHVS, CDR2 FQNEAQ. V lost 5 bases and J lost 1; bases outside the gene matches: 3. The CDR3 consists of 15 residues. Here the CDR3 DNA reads TGTGCCAGCAGCCGGACAGGGGGCCGGAACACTGAAGCTTTCTTT. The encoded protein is CASSRTGGRNTEAFF.

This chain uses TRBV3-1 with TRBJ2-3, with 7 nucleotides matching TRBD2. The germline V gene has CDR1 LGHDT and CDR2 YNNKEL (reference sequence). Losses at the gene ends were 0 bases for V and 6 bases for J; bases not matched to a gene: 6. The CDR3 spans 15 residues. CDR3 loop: CASSQDSGSGDTQYF. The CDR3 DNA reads TGTGCCAGCAGCCAAGATAGCGGGTCTGGGGATACGCAGTATTTT.

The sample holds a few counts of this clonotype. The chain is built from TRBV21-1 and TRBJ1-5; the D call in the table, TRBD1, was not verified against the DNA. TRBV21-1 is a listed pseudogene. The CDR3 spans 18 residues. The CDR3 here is CASSKTPPGREGNQPQHF. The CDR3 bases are TGTGCCAGCAGCAAGACTCCCCCGGGACGCGAAGGCAATCAGCCCCAGCATTTT.

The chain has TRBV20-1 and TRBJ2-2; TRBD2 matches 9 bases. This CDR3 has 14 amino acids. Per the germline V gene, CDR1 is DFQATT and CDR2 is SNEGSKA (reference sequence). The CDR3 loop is CSLGSSGDTGELFF. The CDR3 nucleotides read TGCAGCCTAGGCTCTAGCGGGGACACCGGGGAGCTGTTTTTT.